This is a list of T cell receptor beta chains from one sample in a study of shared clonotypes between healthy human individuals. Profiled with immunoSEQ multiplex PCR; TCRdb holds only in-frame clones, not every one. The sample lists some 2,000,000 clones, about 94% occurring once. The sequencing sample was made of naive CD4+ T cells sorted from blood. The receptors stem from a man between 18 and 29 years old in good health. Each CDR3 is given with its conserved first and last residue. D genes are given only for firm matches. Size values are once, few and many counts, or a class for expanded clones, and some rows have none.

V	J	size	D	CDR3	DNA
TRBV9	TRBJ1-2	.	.	CASSPGRVANYGYTF	TGTGCCAGCAGCCCCGGACGGGTAGCTAACTATGGCTACACCTTC
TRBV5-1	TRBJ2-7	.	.	CASSPGTDASYEQYF	TGCGCCAGCAGTCCCGGGACGGATGCCTCCTACGAGCAGTACTTC
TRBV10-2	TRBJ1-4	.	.	CASGGGTNEKLFF	TGCGCCAGCGGAGGTGGCACTAATGAAAAACTGTTTTTT
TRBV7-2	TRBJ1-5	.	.	CASSLGSRTVRQPQHF	TGTGCCAGCAGCTTAGGGAGTAGGACAGTCAGACAGCCCCAGCATTTT
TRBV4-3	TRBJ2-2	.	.	CASSQEGGWANTGELFF	TGCGCCAGCAGCCAAGAAGGGGGTTGGGCGAACACCGGGGAGCTGTTTTTT
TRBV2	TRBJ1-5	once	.	CASTMTGVNQPQHF	TGTGCCAGCACCATGACAGGCGTGAATCAGCCCCAGCATTTT
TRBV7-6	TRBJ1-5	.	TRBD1	CASSLTGGNQPQHF	TGTGCCAGCAGCTTAACAGGGGGCAATCAGCCCCAGCATTTT
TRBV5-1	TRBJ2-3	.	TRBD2	CASSLVMAGVVDTQYF	TGCGCCAGCAGCTTGGTAATGGCGGGAGTGGTTGATACGCAGTATTTT
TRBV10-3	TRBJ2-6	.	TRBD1	CAIGDRVSGANVLTF	TGTGCCATCGGGGACAGGGTTTCTGGGGCCAACGTCCTGACTTTC
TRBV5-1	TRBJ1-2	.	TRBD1	CASSLSPGQYGYTF	TGCGCCAGCAGCTTGTCACCGGGACAGTATGGCTACACCTTC
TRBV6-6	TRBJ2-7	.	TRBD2	CASSNPAGAYEQYF	TGTGCCAGCAGTAACCCCGCGGGGGCCTACGAGCAGTACTTC
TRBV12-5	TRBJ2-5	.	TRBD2	CASGLGLAGGQETQYF	TGTGCTAGTGGTTTGGGACTAGCGGGGGGCCAAGAGACCCAGTACTTC
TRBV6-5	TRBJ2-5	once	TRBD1	CATEDRGETQYF	TGTGCCACCGAAGACAGGGGTGAGACCCAGTACTTC
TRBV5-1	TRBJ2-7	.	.	CASSLAPGLTYEQYF	TGCGCCAGCAGCTTGGCCCCAGGGCTTACCTACGAGCAGTACTTC